This T cell receptor (beta chain) was sequenced for a study of long-term antiretroviral therapy in people with HIV. Notes on the study in general: Post-ART samples showed increased diversity that remained below transplant donor control levels.

CDR3 size: 15 residues. Germline assignment: CDR1 SNHLY and CDR2 FYNNEI. Trimming pared 6 bases from V and 0 bases from J, leaving 11 bases between. They ran version v3.0 of the immunoSEQ assay at survey level. Using immunoSEQ multiplex PCR, the repertoire was profiled, and TCRdb retains in-frame clones only, with some absent. The sample yields tens of thousands of clones, more than 80% seen once. Concerning this clone itself: Its target is not known.

Researchers secured at least one pre-ART and at least two post-ART PBMC samples from each donor. This chain links TRBV2 with TRBJ2-2; possibly TRBD1 for D (6 bases). The sequence came from a man aged 35 to 55 with HIV. Specimen: unsorted PBMCs, collected 0.5 years before starting antiretroviral therapy. DNA for the CDR3: TGTGCCAGCAGGGGGGACACAGCGAACACCGGGGAGCTGTTTTTT. Translating gives CASRGDTANTGELFF.